A selection of T cell receptor beta chains follows, all from one sample in a study of identical twins. Each CDR3 protein is one row after TCRdb ran MiXCR on the 5' RACE reads. In the table there are around 960,000 distinct CDR3 sequences, more than 9% of which are singletons. Another study also made use of these data, one on yellow fever vaccine responses in identical twins.

Sequenced input: PBMCs. The source is a woman aged 18-30 years in good health. Each CDR3 is given with its conserved first and last residue. The order of the fields is clone size, D gene, V gene, J gene, CDR3 protein, CDR3 DNA. The D gene is left open where the match is weak. The size field is filled for only some rows; it gives once, few, many or a size class.

clone_size: NA
d_call: NA
v_call: TRBV3-1
j_call: TRBJ1-6
cdr3_aa: CASSQGYGYNSPLHF
cdr3_nt: TGTGCCAGCAGCCAAGGTTACGGCTATAATTCACCCCTCCACTTT

clone_size: few
d_call: NA
v_call: TRBV12-3/TRBV12-4
j_call: TRBJ2-1
cdr3_aa: CASSYLQVEQFF
cdr3_nt: TGTGCCAGCAGTTACCTCCAAGTTGAGCAGTTCTTC

clone_size: NA
d_call: NA
v_call: TRBV4-1
j_call: TRBJ1-1
cdr3_aa: CASSHSPVGSTEAFF
cdr3_nt: TGCGCCAGCAGCCACTCCCCCGTCGGGAGCACTGAAGCTTTCTTT

clone_size: NA
d_call: NA
v_call: TRBV6-1
j_call: TRBJ1-5
cdr3_aa: CASSLRTHQPQHF
cdr3_nt: TGTGCCAGCAGTCTTCGGACTCATCAGCCCCAGCATTTT

clone_size: few
d_call: NA
v_call: TRBV10-3
j_call: TRBJ2-1
cdr3_aa: CAISEGLSYNEQFF
cdr3_nt: TGTGCCATCAGTGAGGGGTTATCCTACAATGAGCAGTTCTTC

clone_size: many
d_call: NA
v_call: TRBV7-6
j_call: TRBJ2-3
cdr3_aa: CASSLVPGDTDTQYF
cdr3_nt: TGTGCCAGCAGCTTAGTCCCGGGAGATACAGATACGCAGTATTTT

clone_size: NA
d_call: TRBD2
v_call: TRBV6-1
j_call: TRBJ2-5
cdr3_aa: CASSTVPGGETQYF
cdr3_nt: TGTGCCAGCAGTACCGTCCCGGGAGGAGAGACCCAGTACTTC

clone_size: NA
d_call: TRBD2
v_call: TRBV7-2
j_call: TRBJ2-3
cdr3_aa: CASSPSGPTDTQYF
cdr3_nt: TGTGCCAGCAGCCCTAGCGGACCGACAGATACGCAGTATTTT

clone_size: few
d_call: TRBD2
v_call: TRBV9
j_call: TRBJ2-1
cdr3_aa: CASSVWTSGRTVNEQFF
cdr3_nt: TGTGCCAGCAGCGTTTGGACTAGCGGGAGGACTGTCAATGAGCAGTTCTTC

clone_size: NA
d_call: NA
v_call: TRBV12-3/TRBV12-4
j_call: TRBJ1-3
cdr3_aa: CASSLGGGTGNTIYF
cdr3_nt: TGTGCCAGCAGTTTGGGAGGTGGAACTGGAAACACCATATATTTT

clone_size: NA
d_call: TRBD2
v_call: TRBV20-1
j_call: TRBJ2-7
cdr3_aa: CSVWREGGEQYF
cdr3_nt: TGCAGTGTCTGGCGGGAGGGAGGTGAGCAGTACTTC

clone_size: few
d_call: NA
v_call: TRBV24-1
j_call: TRBJ2-1
cdr3_aa: CATSGASVYNEQFF
cdr3_nt: TGTGCCACCAGTGGGGCTAGCGTTTACAATGAGCAGTTCTTC

clone_size: NA
d_call: TRBD1
v_call: TRBV20-1
j_call: TRBJ2-1
cdr3_aa: CSASSSFTGGTGQFF
cdr3_nt: TGCAGTGCTAGTTCGTCTTTTACAGGGGGCACGGGGCAGTTCTTC

clone_size: NA
d_call: NA
v_call: TRBV9
j_call: TRBJ2-3
cdr3_aa: CASSVRMADSTDTQYF
cdr3_nt: TGTGCCAGCAGCGTACGCATGGCGGATAGCACAGATACGCAGTATTTT